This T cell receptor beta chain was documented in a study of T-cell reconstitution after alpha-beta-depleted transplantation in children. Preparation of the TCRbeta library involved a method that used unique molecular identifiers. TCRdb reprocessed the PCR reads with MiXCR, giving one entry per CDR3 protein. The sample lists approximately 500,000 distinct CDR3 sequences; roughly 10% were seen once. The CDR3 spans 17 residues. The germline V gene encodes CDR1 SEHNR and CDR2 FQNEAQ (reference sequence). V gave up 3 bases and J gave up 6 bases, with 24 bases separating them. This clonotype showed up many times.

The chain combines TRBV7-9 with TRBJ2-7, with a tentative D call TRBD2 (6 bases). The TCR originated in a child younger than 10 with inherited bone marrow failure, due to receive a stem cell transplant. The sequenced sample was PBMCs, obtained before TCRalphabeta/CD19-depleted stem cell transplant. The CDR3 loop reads CASSFVRGLGRRGEQYF. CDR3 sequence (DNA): TGTGCCAGCAGCTTTGTCCGAGGGTTGGGGAGGAGAGGCGAGCAGTACTTC.